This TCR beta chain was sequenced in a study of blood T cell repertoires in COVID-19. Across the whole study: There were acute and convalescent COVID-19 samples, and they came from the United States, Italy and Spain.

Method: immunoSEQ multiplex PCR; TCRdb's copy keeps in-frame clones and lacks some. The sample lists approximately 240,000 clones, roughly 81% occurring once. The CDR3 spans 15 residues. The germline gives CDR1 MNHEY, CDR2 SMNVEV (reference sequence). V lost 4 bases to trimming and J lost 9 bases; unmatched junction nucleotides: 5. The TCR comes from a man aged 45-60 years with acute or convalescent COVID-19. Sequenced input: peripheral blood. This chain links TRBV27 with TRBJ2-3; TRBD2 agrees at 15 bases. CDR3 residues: CASSYRTSGRGTQYF. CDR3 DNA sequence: TGTGCCAGCAGTTATCGGACTAGCGGGAGGGGAACGCAGTATTTT.